Presented here are 16 T cell receptor beta chains from one specimen sequenced in a study of T cells after yellow fever vaccination. TCRdb recomputed calls from the 5' RACE reads with MiXCR, one row per CDR3 protein. The table shows under 500,000 distinct CDR3 sequences, with 18% occurring only once. Sequencing used PBMCs, obtained before the yellow fever booster vaccination. The receptors were sampled from a man aged 18 to 30 who received the YFV17D yellow fever vaccine.

In the case of this clonotype: The CDR3 does not end in the conserved phenylalanine or tryptophan, so this is likely a read error. The chain uses TRBV6-4 and TRBJ1-1; TRBD1 agrees at 8 bases. CDR1 is MRHNA, CDR2 SNTAGT, per germline. V lost 0 bases, J lost 6 bases, and 6 bases stayed unmatched. The CDR3 has 15 residues. This chain's CDR3 is CASSDSPDRASEAFS. The CDR3 nucleotides read TGTGCCAGCAGTGACTCCCCGGACAGGGCTTCTGAAGCTTTCTCT.

On this clonotype: Relative to the germline gene, one junction end is altered; a read error may explain this. The chain carries TRBV5-6 and TRBJ2-1; TRBD2 matches at 7 bases. Germline lookup yields CDR1 SGHDT and CDR2 YYEEEE. CDR3 length: 12 residues. CDR3 bases: TGTGCCAGCAGCTGGACTAGTAATGTGCAGTTCTTC. This codes for CASSWTSNVQFF. Looking up the rest from reference TRBV5-6 and TRBJ2-1 gives the full variable domain: DAGVTQSPTHLIKTRGQQVTLRCSPKSGHDTVSWYQQALGQGPQFIFQYYEEEERQRGNFPDRFSGHQFPNYSSELNVNALLLGDSALYLCASSWTSNVQFFGPGTRLTVL.

CDR3 region: CASSPRGGMNTDTQYF. In nucleotides, the CDR3 is TGTGCCAGCAGCCCCCGGGGAGGGATGAACACAGATACGCAGTATTTT. The chain links TRBV7-9 to TRBJ2-3; 7 bases align to TRBD2. The germline V gene has CDR1 SEHNR and CDR2 FQNEAQ (reference sequence). J lost 2 bases, V lost 5 bases, and 10 bases had no gene match. The CDR3 covers 16 residues.

V is TRBV29-1 and J is TRBJ1-2, with D unclear. V was trimmed by 7 bases and J by 3 bases, leaving 18 bases between them. The CDR3 covers 14 residues. Per germline, CDR1 SQVTM and CDR2 ANQGSEA. The CDR3, as DNA: TGCAGCGCCCCCCGGGAGGGATACGACTATGGCTACACCTTC. This encodes CSAPREGYDYGYTF.

The J gene is TRBJ1-1, the V gene TRBV6-5; 8 bases fit TRBD1. V lost 4 bases to trimming and J lost 2 bases; unmatched junction nucleotides: 6. The CDR3 length is 15 residues. Germline assignment: CDR1 MNHEY and CDR2 SVGAGI. CDR3 sequence reads: CASSSLGTGNTEAFF. Written as DNA, the CDR3 is TGTGCCAGCAGTTCCCTCGGGACAGGTAACACTGAAGCTTTCTTT.

This clonotype has just a few counts. The rearrangement links TRBV6-5 to TRBJ1-5, with 10 bases fitting TRBD1. The J segment lost 7 bases and the V segment lost 5 bases, leaving 8 bases of the junction unmatched. The CDR3 sequence is 15 residues long. CDR1 and CDR2 (germline): MNHEY, SVGAGI. In DNA, the CDR3 is TGTGCCAGCAGTCCGGGGGGACAGGGGAGGCAGCCCCAGCATTTT. It codes for CASSPGGQGRQPQHF.

This clonotype was counted only a few times. The chain recombines TRBV5-5 with TRBJ2-5; D possibly matches TRBD1 or TRBD2 (5 bases each). From germline, CDR1 is SGHKS and CDR2 YYEKEE (reference sequence). V lost 0 bases and J lost 3, with 9 bases in between. The CDR3 has 14 amino acids. This CDR3 is CASSLEWGKETQYF. The CDR3 DNA reads TGTGCCAGCAGCTTGGAGTGGGGGAAAGAGACCCAGTACTTC.

The chain employs TRBV29-1 and TRBJ2-1; 9 bases line up with TRBD2. This CDR3 has 14 residues. Germline assignment: CDR1 SQVTM and CDR2 ANQGSEA. Trimming took 3 bases from V and 6 from J; bases not matched to a gene: 6. This CDR3 reads CSVDFAGGRNEQFF. DNA of the CDR3: TGCAGCGTTGATTTTGCGGGGGGGCGCAATGAGCAGTTCTTC.

This chain uses TRBV18 with TRBJ2-2, with a tentative D call TRBD1 (5 bases). Germline V gene lookup returns CDR1 KGHSH and CDR2 LQKENI. V was trimmed by 0 bases and J by 0 bases, leaving 11 bases between them. The CDR3 extends over 17 amino acids. DNA of the CDR3: TGTGCCAGCTCACCACCGGCCGACAGCGCGAACACCGGGGAGCTGTTTTTT. Translated, it gives CASSPPADSANTGELFF.

The chain employs TRBV18 and TRBJ2-7; D might be TRBD1 (5 bases). Trimming removed 4 bases at V and 0 bases at J, with 7 bases between. This CDR3 contains 13 residues. Germline values: CDR1 KGHSH, CDR2 LQKENI. The CDR3 loop reads CASSQTASYEQYV. Here the CDR3 DNA reads TGTGCCAGCTCACAGACAGCCTCCTACGAGCAGTACGTC.

Many counts were recorded for this clonotype. The chain uses TRBV7-2 and TRBJ2-1; D is possibly TRBD1 or TRBD2 (5 bases each). The germline gives CDR1 SGHTA, CDR2 FQGNSA. The V end lost 2 bases, the J end lost 4 bases, and 15 bases lay between the germline ends. This CDR3 spans 16 amino acids. CDR3 DNA: TGTGCCAGCAGCTTAAATAACCAGGGAGCTTACAATGAGCAGTTCTTC. This sequence encodes CASSLNNQGAYNEQFF.

This clonotype appeared a few times. This chain joins TRBV3-1 and TRBJ1-1; TRBD1 agrees at 9 bases. The V segment lost 5 bases and the J segment 5 bases; nucleotides outside the gene matches: 9. Germline V gene sequence: CDR1 LGHDT, CDR2 YNNKEL (reference sequence). CDR3 size: 15 residues. CDR3 amino acids: CASSWRGQGITEAFF. In DNA, the CDR3 is TGTGCCAGCAGCTGGCGCGGACAGGGGATTACTGAAGCTTTCTTT. Together with reference TRBV3-1 and TRBJ1-1, the CDR3 gives the full variable domain: DTAVSQTPKYLVTQMGNDKSIKCEQNLGHDTMYWYKQDSKKFLKIMFSYNNKELIINETVPNRFSPKSPDKAHLNLHINSLELGDSAVYFCASSWRGQGITEAFFGQGTRLTVV.

The rearrangement joins TRBV11-2 to TRBJ2-7; the D is unclear. This CDR3 is 12 amino acids long. Trimming cost V 3 bases and J 2 bases, with 5 bases left between them. Germline V gene sequence: CDR1 SGHAT, CDR2 FQNNGV. This CDR3 is CASSFVPYEQYV. CDR3 sequence (DNA): TGTGCCAGCAGCTTCGTCCCCTACGAGCAGTACGTC.

The V call is TRBV5-1, the J call TRBJ2-1, with a tentative D call TRBD1 (6 bases). The CDR3 has 15 residues. Trimming removed 3 bases from V and 4 bases from J, with 14 bases in between. Germline V gene lookup returns CDR1 SGHRS and CDR2 YFSETQ. As DNA, the CDR3 is TGCGCCAGCAGCTCCGGGACACGAATTTACAATGAGCAGTTCTTC. This translates into CASSSGTRIYNEQFF.

The V and J genes are TRBV5-1 and TRBJ1-1; TRBD1 aligns across 9 bases. There are 18 residues in the CDR3. Germline CDR1 is SGHRS and CDR2 is YFSETQ. After removal of 0 bases from V and 4 bases from J, the junction contained 13 bases not matched to a gene. The CDR3 DNA follows: TGCGCCAGCAGCTTGGAATGGGGACAGGGCGTTTTGGGCACTGAAGCTTTCTTT. It yields the protein CASSLEWGQGVLGTEAFF.

This chain uses TRBV5-1 with TRBJ2-2; no reliable D call. The CDR3 runs to 15 residues. Between the trimmed V and J ends, which lost 3 bases and 5 bases, there was a span of 14 bases. Germline loops: CDR1 SGHRS, CDR2 YFSETQ. CDR3 in DNA: TGCGCCAGCAGCTCTCGGGCCCCTAAAACCGGGGAGCTGTTTTTT. Amino acids: CASSSRAPKTGELFF.